Listed below are T cell receptor beta chains from one sample, sequenced in a study of cytomegalovirus exposure and HLA in healthy donors. Sequencing used immunoSEQ multiplex PCR; TCRdb keeps in-frame clones, though not all of them. This table holds under 50,000 clones. Sequencing was carried out using PBMCs. These receptors all come from a male donor in good health and CMV-seronegative. The CDR3 runs from the conserved cysteine through the conserved F or W. Each record gives: D gene, V gene, J gene, CDR3 DNA, CDR3 protein. The D gene is left open where the match is weak.

.	TRBV12-5	TRBJ1-4	TGTGCTAGTGGTTTGTCACGACAGGCAACAACTAATGAAAAACTGTTTTTT	CASGLSRQATTNEKLFF
.	TRBV7-8	TRBJ2-5	TGTGCCAGCAGCTTACTAACTAGCCGGAAGCAGACCCAGTACTTC	CASSLLTSRKQTQYF
.	TRBV2	TRBJ1-2	TGTGCCAGCAGTGAAGGGACAGCCTATGGCTACACCTTC	CASSEGTAYGYTF
.	TRBV18	TRBJ1-5	TGTGCCAGCTCACCCGACATTGGCAATCAGCCCCAGCATTTT	CASSPDIGNQPQHF
.	TRBV7-9	TRBJ1-1	TGTGCCAGCAGGCGGGGGCGCGAGGGGGCTGAAGCTTTCTTT	CASRRGREGAEAFF
.	TRBV15	TRBJ2-5	TGTGCCACCAGCGAGACATTGTACCAAGAGACCCAGTACTTC	CATSETLYQETQYF
TRBD1	TRBV4-1	TRBJ1-3	TGCGCCAGCAGCCAAGCAGAGGGACAGGGGTTTGGAAACACCATATATTTT	CASSQAEGQGFGNTIYF
.	TRBV19	TRBJ1-5	TGTGCCAGTAGAAACAGGGCCATATTGGAGCCCCAGCATTTT	CASRNRAILEPQHF
.	TRBV6-6	TRBJ2-5	TGTGCCAGCAGTTTCGACTCCTGGGAGACCCAGTACTTC	CASSFDSWETQYF
TRBD2	TRBV7-3	TRBJ2-3	TGTGCCAGCAGCTTGAGCTTTAGCGGGGGGGCTAGCACAGATACGCAGTATTTT	CASSLSFSGGASTDTQYF
TRBD1	TRBV6-6	TRBJ1-5	TGTGCCAGCAGGGACAGGACTGCCGAGGGTCAGCCCCAGCATTTT	CASRDRTAEGQPQHF
TRBD1	TRBV7-8	TRBJ1-5	TGTGCCAGCACCCCGGACAGGGCTTTCAATCAGCCCCAGCATTTT	CASTPDRAFNQPQHF
.	TRBV7-2	TRBJ1-1	TGTGCCAGCAGCTTGCAGGGGTTCATCGCTGAAGCTTTCTTT	CASSLQGFIAEAFF
.	TRBV18	TRBJ1-4	TGTGCCAGCTCACTTGCTCCCGTAGGGGCTAATGAAAAACTGTTTTTT	CASSLAPVGANEKLFF
.	TRBV29-1	TRBJ1-1	TGCAGCGTTCGGGACACCTACTTAAACACTGAAGCTTTCTTT	CSVRDTYLNTEAFF
TRBD1	TRBV4-1	TRBJ1-1	TGCGCCAGCAGCCACTCAGGACAGGGGAACACTGAAGCTTTCTTT	CASSHSGQGNTEAFF
TRBD1	TRBV25-1	TRBJ1-4	TGTGCCAGCAGTGAATTAGGGACAGGGGATGAAAAACTGTTTTTT	CASSELGTGDEKLFF
TRBD1	TRBV5-6	TRBJ1-5	TGTGCCAGCAGCTTAGGGACAGGGGTTAATCAGCCCCAGCATTTT	CASSLGTGVNQPQHF
TRBD2	TRBV7-8	TRBJ2-3	TGTGCCAGCAGCTTAGTTTGGGGGGGAGCAGATACGCAGTATTTT	CASSLVWGGADTQYF
TRBD2	TRBV5-1	TRBJ2-2	TGCGCCAGCAGCCATGGGACTAGCAGTCCCGGGGAGCTGTTTTTT	CASSHGTSSPGELFF
.	TRBV5-1	TRBJ1-6	TGCGCCAGCAGCCCCATGAGCGGTACGGATAATTCACCCCTCCACTTT	CASSPMSGTDNSPLHF